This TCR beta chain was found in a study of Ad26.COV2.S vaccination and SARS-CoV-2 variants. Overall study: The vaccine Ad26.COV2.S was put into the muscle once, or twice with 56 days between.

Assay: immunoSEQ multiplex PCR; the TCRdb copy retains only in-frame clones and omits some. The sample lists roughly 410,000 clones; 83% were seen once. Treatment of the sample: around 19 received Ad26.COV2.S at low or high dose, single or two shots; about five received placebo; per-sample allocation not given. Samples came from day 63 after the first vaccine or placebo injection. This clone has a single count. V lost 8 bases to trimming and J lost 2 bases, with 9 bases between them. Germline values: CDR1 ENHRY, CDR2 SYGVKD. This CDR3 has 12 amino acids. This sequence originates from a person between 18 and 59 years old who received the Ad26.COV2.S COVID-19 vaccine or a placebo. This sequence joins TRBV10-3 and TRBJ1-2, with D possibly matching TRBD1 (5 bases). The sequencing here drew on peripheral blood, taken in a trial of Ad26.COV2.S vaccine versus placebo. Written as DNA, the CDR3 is TGTGCCATCGGCGGGGGGAACTATGGCTACACCTTC. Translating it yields CAIGGGNYGYTF.